The clone carrying this T cell receptor (beta chain) was seen repeatedly, ten times or more. No antigen is known for it. The junction shows a germline mismatch at one end, possibly a read error. This sample is drawn from a study of response to subunit inactivated influenza vaccine. General observations from the study: Seasonal influenza vaccination, on each occasion, was suggested by the authors to recruit few new T cells.

TCRdb analysed the RT-PCR reads with MiXCR anew, one entry per CDR3 protein. The sample shows some 500,000 distinct CDR3 sequences, 10% to 15% of them seen only once. The source is a man aged 45-60 years who received an inactivated influenza vaccine. The sample in question was PBMCs from blood, obtained 40 to 50 days after vaccination.

In nucleotides, the CDR3 is TGCAGTGCTGGAGAACCGGGACCGCAAGAGACCCAGTACTTC. Protein sequence: CSAGEPGPQETQYF. The chain links TRBV20-1 to TRBJ2-5; TRBD1 or TRBD2 may be the D gene (5 bases each). Germline CDR1 DFQATT, CDR2 SNEGSKA (reference sequence). CDR3 length: 14 amino acids.